This T cell receptor beta chain was recorded in a study of cytomegalovirus exposure and HLA in healthy donors. Clones were read by immunoSEQ multiplex PCR, and TCRdb kept only the in-frame ones, dropping some. The table lists about 82,000 clones, 85% to 95% of them singletons. Note on this clone: Its target is unknown.

Study outcomes and limitations: The authors confirmed in vitro that three CMV-associated chains were specific for CMV antigens. The investigators catalogued some 160 TCR beta chains as cytomegalovirus-associated. Later, an analysis found that TCR clusters from the first cohort tended to co-occur in the roughly 110 validation repertoires.

The CDR3 contains 15 residues. Losses at the gene ends were 4 bases for V and 4 bases for J; bases not matched to a gene: 6. Looked up from germline, CDR1 is MNHEY and CDR2 is SVGAGI. The donors were part of the 120-subject validation cohort, which stood apart from the 666-subject first cohort. The sequencing sample was made of PBMCs. The chain recombines TRBV6-5 with TRBJ1-2; 10 bases align to TRBD1. The source is a young man in good health and CMV-seronegative. For the CDR3, the DNA is TGTGCCAGCAGTTCGGGACAGGGGCCGACCTATGGCTACACCTTC. The encoded protein is CASSSGQGPTYGYTF.